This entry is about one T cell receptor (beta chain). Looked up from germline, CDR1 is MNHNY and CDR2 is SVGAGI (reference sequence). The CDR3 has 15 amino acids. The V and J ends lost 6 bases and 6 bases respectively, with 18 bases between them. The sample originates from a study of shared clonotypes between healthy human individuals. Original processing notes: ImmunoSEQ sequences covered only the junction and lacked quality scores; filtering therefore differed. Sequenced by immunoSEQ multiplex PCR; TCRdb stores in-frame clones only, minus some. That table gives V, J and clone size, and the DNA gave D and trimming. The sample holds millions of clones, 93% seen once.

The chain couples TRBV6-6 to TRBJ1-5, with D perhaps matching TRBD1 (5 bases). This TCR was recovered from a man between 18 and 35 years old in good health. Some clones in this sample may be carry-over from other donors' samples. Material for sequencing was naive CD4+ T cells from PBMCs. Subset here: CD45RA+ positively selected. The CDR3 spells CASSTGPFLGQPQHF. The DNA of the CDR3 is TGTGCCAGCAGCACAGGACCCTTTTTAGGTCAGCCCCAGCATTTT.